The 20 T cell receptor beta chains below all came from one sample that was sequenced in a study of blood T cells in healthy people across ages. A J-beta primer mix and a sample-barcoded 5' primer were used in a second PCR of about 7 to 12 cycles. TCRdb ran MiXCR on the 5' RACE reads and lists one entry per CDR3 protein. The sample yields more than 700,000 distinct CDR3 sequences, about 48% seen once. Sequencing was carried out using blood. The receptors stem from a man older than 75 in good health.

V gene TRBV7-9 combines with J gene TRBJ1-2; maybe TRBD1 (6 bases). Germline V CDR1 and CDR2: SEHNR, FQNEAQ (reference sequence). V lost 5 bases, J lost 13 bases, and 20 bases lay in between. CDR3 length: 13 residues. Here the CDR3 reads CASSGQLQGAGTF. The DNA for the CDR3 is TGTGCCAGCAGCGGACAATTACAGGGCGCGGGCACCTTC. Based on the CDR3 plus reference TRBV7-9 and TRBJ1-2, the full variable domain is DTGVSQNPRHKITKRGQNVTFRCDPISEHNRLYWYRQTLGQGPEFLTYFQNEAQLEKSRLLSDRFSAERPKGSFSTLEIQRTEQGDSAMYLCASSGQLQGAGTFGSGTRLTVV.

The chain has TRBV11-2 and TRBJ2-7; TRBD1 agrees at 9 bases. V shed 5 bases, J shed 7 bases, and the junction held 9 bases outside the gene matches. The CDR3 totals 14 residues. Germline CDR1 and CDR2: SGHAT and FQNNGV. The CDR3, as DNA: TGTGCCAGCAGCCCACACAGGGGGCGGGATGAGCAGTACTTC. Its translation: CASSPHRGRDEQYF.

This clonotype has just one count. The chain employs TRBV18 and TRBJ2-1; D ambiguous. With 0 bases removed from V and 10 bases from J, the gap between germline ends came to 10 bases. The length of the CDR3 is 13 residues. Germline V gene data show CDR1 as KGHSH and CDR2 as LQKENI. The CDR3 nucleotides read TGTGCCAGCTCACCACCGGGCCAAACGGAGCAGTTCTTC. Protein: CASSPPGQTEQFF.

This clonotype was seen once. The chain carries TRBV25-1 and TRBJ2-7; TRBD2 is a possible D gene (7 bases). Between the trimmed V and J ends, which lost 5 bases and 0 bases, there was a span of 17 bases. CDR3 size: 16 residues. Germline lookup yields CDR1 MGHDK and CDR2 SYGVNS. As DNA, the CDR3 is TGTGCCAGCAGTTCCCTTTTACGGGGGGCCTCCTACGAGCAGTACTTC. Protein product: CASSSLLRGASYEQYF.

This clonotype occurred a few times. CDR3 bases: TGTGCCAGCAGCAGCAGACAGGTTTCCTACAATGAGCAGTTCTTC. Protein: CASSSRQVSYNEQFF. The chain couples TRBV6-6 to TRBJ2-1; a possible D gene is TRBD1 (6 bases). Germline CDR1 reads MNHNY; CDR2 reads SVGAGI (reference sequence). The CDR3 totals 15 residues. The V end was cut by 6 bases, the J end by 1 base, with 13 bases between.

The genes are TRBV10-1 and TRBJ2-2; maybe TRBD2 (6 bases). Per germline, CDR1 WNHNN and CDR2 SYGVQD (reference sequence). The CDR3 is 14 amino acids. V was trimmed by 6 bases and J by 4 bases, leaving 12 bases between them. The CDR3, as DNA: TGCGCCAGCAGCCCGGCCGGGGGCACCGGGGAGCTGTTTTTT. Translating it yields CASSPAGGTGELFF.

This chain joins TRBV20-1 and TRBJ2-3; D is perhaps TRBD2 (6 bases). CDR1 DFQATT and CDR2 SNEGSKA come from the germline V gene (reference sequence). The V gene lost 3 bases and the J gene lost 1 base, with 14 bases spanning the gap. The CDR3 covers 15 residues. The CDR3 protein is CSASGLPLGTDTQYF. The CDR3 nucleotides read TGCAGTGCTAGTGGACTACCCCTGGGCACAGATACGCAGTATTTT.

On this clonotype: The junction shows a germline mismatch at one end, possibly a read error. The rearrangement uses TRBV7-7 and TRBJ1-5; perhaps TRBD1 as D (6 bases). CDR3 length: 13 amino acids. In germline, CDR1 is SSHAT, CDR2 FNYEAQ (reference sequence). Here the CDR3 DNA reads TGTGCTAGCAGCTTTACAGGGAATCAGCCCCAGCATTTT. Encoded protein: CASSFTGNQPQHF.

This clonotype was recorded a few times. This chain uses TRBV6-1 with TRBJ1-2; D is ambiguous. CDR1 and CDR2 from the germline V gene are MNHNS and SASEGT. Trimming removed 6 bases at V and 8 bases at J, with 16 bases between. This CDR3 region has 13 residues. CDR3 sequence reads: CASRRTVQSGYTF. Written as DNA, the CDR3 is TGTGCCAGCAGGAGGACGGTTCAATCGGGCTACACCTTC.

The rearrangement joins TRBV2 to TRBJ2-1, with 9 bases that match TRBD2. Trimming took 6 bases from V and 8 from J; bases not matched to a gene: 11. The length of the CDR3 is 15 residues. CDR1 is SNHLY and CDR2 is FYNNEI in the germline V gene. CDR3 nucleotides: TGTGCCAGCAGGGGGGCTAGCGGGAAATTCGATGAGCAGTTCTTC. Amino acids: CASRGASGKFDEQFF.

The genes are TRBV5-1 and TRBJ2-7; 8 nucleotides agree with TRBD1. The trim removed 2 bases at V and 1 base at J, leaving 8 bases unmatched. The length of the CDR3 is 16 residues. Germline CDR1 is SGHRS and CDR2 is YFSETQ. This chain's CDR3 is CASSLGVQGESYEQYF. Written as DNA, the CDR3 is TGCGCCAGCAGCTTAGGAGTACAGGGGGAATCCTACGAGCAGTACTTC. Looking up the rest from reference TRBV5-1 and TRBJ2-7 gives the full variable domain: KAGVTQTPRYLIKTRGQQVTLSCSPISGHRSVSWYQQTPGQGLQFLFEYFSETQRNKGNFPGRFSGRQFSNSRSEMNVSTLELGDSALYLCASSLGVQGESYEQYFGPGTRLTVT.

The gene calls are TRBV18 and TRBJ2-7, with 11 bases fitting TRBD2. The CDR3 sequence is 14 residues long. CDR1 is KGHSH and CDR2 is LQKENI in the germline V gene. The V segment lost 6 bases and the J segment 2 bases; nucleotides outside the gene matches: 3. The CDR3 sequence: CASSILAGAYEQYF. The DNA for the CDR3 is TGTGCCAGCTCGATACTAGCGGGAGCCTACGAGCAGTACTTC.

V gene TRBV29-1 combines with J gene TRBJ2-1; D gene uncertain. In germline, CDR1 is SQVTM, CDR2 ANQGSEA. V dropped 3 bases and J dropped 5 bases, with 8 bases sitting between them. The CDR3 is 12 amino acids. DNA of the CDR3: TGCAGCGTTGATGGAGCGAACAATGAGCAGTTCTTC. Its protein is CSVDGANNEQFF.

In its sample, this clonotype was seen a few times. V and J are TRBV3-1 and TRBJ2-4, with TRBD2 matching 11 bases. The J call may be incorrect, as the DNA end agrees better with TRBJ2-7. CDR1 is LGHDT and CDR2 is YNNKEL in the germline V gene (reference sequence). This CDR3 spans 15 amino acids. The CDR3 is CASSLTSGRSYEQYF. The CDR3 nucleotides read TGTGCCAGCAGCCTCACTAGCGGGAGATCCTACGAGCAGTACTTC.

The V and J genes are TRBV28 and TRBJ2-3; maybe TRBD2 (5 bases). CDR3 length: 16 residues. V gave up 7 bases and J gave up 4 bases, with 21 bases separating them. The germline V gene has CDR1 MDHEN and CDR2 SYDVKM. The CDR3 loop is CASIPIGSQSPDTQYF. The CDR3 bases are TGTGCCAGCATCCCTATTGGGAGCCAATCCCCAGATACGCAGTATTTT.

The table lists this clonotype with a few counts. DNA of the CDR3: TGTGCCAGCAGTGAACTCGCCGGGACAATGACGAACGAGCAGTACTTC. Translated: CASSELAGTMTNEQYF. The chain joins TRBV25-1 to TRBJ2-4; maybe TRBD1 (6 bases). The tail of the sequence fits TRBJ2-7 better, so the J call may be wrong. CDR1 is MGHDK, CDR2 SYGVNS, per germline. CDR3 length: 16 amino acids.

There are a few counts of this clonotype. The chain recombines TRBV6-5 with TRBJ2-7; D unclear. Germline V gene data show CDR1 as MNHEY and CDR2 as SVGAGI. The CDR3 is 12 residues long. Trimming took off 7 bases at V and 2 bases at J, with 9 bases between the two ends. DNA of the CDR3: TGTGCCAGCAAGGGCGGTACCTACGAGCAGTACTTC. Encoded protein: CASKGGTYEQYF.

The V and J genes are TRBV3-1 and TRBJ2-7; D is perhaps TRBD1 or TRBD2 (5 bases each). CDR3 length: 15 residues. V dropped 6 bases and J dropped 2 bases, with 17 bases sitting between them. Germline CDR1 and CDR2: LGHDT and YNNKEL (reference sequence). The CDR3 region has the DNA TGTGCCAGCAGTCGTCTAGGGGACGAAGCCTACGAGCAGTACTTC. This codes for CASSRLGDEAYEQYF.

V usage is TRBV12-3 or TRBV12-4 and J usage is TRBJ2-1, with D tentatively TRBD1 or TRBD2 (6 bases each). The J call is doubtful: the DNA matches TRBJ2-7 better. The CDR3 has 14 amino acids. DNA for the CDR3: TGTGCCAGCAGTTTAGTGGAGGGGGGCAATGAGCAGTACTTC. This gives the protein CASSLVEGGNEQYF.

The chain is built from TRBV6-5 and TRBJ2-5; D not resolved. V was clipped by 0 bases and J by 2 bases, with 7 bases between them. There are 14 residues in the CDR3. Germline V gene sequence: CDR1 MNHEY, CDR2 SVGAGI. The CDR3 nucleotides are TGTGCCAGCAGTTACTCTCGGAGTCAAGAGACCCAGTACTTC. It yields the protein CASSYSRSQETQYF.